This T cell receptor (beta chain) was sequenced for a study of T cell repertoires in cytomegalovirus infection. Whole-study findings and limits: Clonotype analysis showed dominance of the ex vivo response by HLA-C-restricted CMV-specific TCR beta clonotypes.

TCRdb re-called the reads with MiXCR, one entry per CDR3 protein. Counted here are about 330,000 distinct CDR3 sequences, about 35% occurring once; the ten biggest clones make up approximately 12%. The CDR3 is 14 amino acids. V shed 0 bases and J shed 5 bases, with 9 bases lying between them. Per germline, CDR1 SGHVS and CDR2 FNYEAQ. This clonotype was seen ten or more times. Its target is not known. The rearrangement joins TRBV7-6 to TRBJ2-3; D is possibly TRBD1 or TRBD2 (5 bases each). The clonotype originates from a human donor in good health (CMV status not recorded). Some clones in this sample may be carry-over from other donors' samples. The specimen comprised cultured PBMCs, sampled from culture after CMV antigen stimulation. The CDR3 DNA sequence: TGTGCCAGCAGCTTAGCGGGACGTGTAGATACGCAGTATTTT. It is translated as CASSLAGRVDTQYF. Together with reference TRBV7-6 and TRBJ2-3, the CDR3 gives the full variable domain: GAGVSQSPRYKVTKRGQDVALRCDPISGHVSLYWYRQALGQGPEFLTYFNYEAQQDKSGLPNDRFSAERPEGSISTLTIQRTEQRDSAMYRCASSLAGRVDTQYFGPGTRLTVL.